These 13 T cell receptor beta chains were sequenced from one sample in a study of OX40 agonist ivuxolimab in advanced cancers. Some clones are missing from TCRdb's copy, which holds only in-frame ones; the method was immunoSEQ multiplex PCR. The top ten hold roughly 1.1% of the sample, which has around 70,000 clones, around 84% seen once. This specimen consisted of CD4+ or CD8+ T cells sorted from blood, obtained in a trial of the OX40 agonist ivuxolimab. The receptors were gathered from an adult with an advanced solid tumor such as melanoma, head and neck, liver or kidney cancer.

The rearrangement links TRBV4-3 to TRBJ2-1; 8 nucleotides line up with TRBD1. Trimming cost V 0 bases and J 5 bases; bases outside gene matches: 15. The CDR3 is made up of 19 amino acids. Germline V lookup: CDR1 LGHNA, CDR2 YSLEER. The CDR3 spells CASSQENPHGQGKNNEQFF. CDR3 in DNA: TGCGCCAGCAGCCAAGAAAATCCACACGGACAGGGTAAAAACAATGAGCAGTTCTTC.

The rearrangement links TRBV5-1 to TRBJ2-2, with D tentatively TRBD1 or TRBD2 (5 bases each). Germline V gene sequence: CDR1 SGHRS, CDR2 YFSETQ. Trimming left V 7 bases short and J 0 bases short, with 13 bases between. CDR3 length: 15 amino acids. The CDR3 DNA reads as TGCGCCAGCGGGACCGGGGCACCGAACACCGGGGAGCTGTTTTTT. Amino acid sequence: CASGTGAPNTGELFF.

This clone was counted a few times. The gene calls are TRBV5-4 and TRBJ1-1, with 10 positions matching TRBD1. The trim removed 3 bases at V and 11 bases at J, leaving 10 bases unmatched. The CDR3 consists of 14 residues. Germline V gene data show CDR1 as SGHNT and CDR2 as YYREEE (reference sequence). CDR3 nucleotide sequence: TGTGCCAGCAGCTCCTCCTTGACAGGGGGCTACGCTTTCTTT. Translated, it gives CASSSSLTGGYAFF.

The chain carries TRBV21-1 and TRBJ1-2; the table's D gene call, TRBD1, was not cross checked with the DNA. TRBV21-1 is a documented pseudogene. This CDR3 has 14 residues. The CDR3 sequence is CASRRTGPNYGYTF. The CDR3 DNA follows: TGTGCCAGCAGAAGGACAGGCCCTAACTATGGCTACACCTTC.

The CDR3 nucleotides read TGCGCCAGCAGCTTGGACAGTGTTAATGAAAAACTGTTTTTT. It yields the protein CASSLDSVNEKLFF. The chain couples TRBV5-1 to TRBJ1-4; D is unresolved. Germline V gene data show CDR1 as SGHRS and CDR2 as YFSETQ. The length of the CDR3 is 14 residues. The germline V and J ends were trimmed by 0 bases and 4 bases, with 7 bases remaining between them. Looking up the rest from reference TRBV5-1 and TRBJ1-4 gives the full variable domain: KAGVTQTPRYLIKTRGQQVTLSCSPISGHRSVSWYQQTPGQGLQFLFEYFSETQRNKGNFPGRFSGRQFSNSRSEMNVSTLELGDSALYLCASSLDSVNEKLFFGSGTQLSVL.

The CDR3 sequence is CASIRGDSYNSPLHF. CDR3 in DNA: TGTGCCAGCATCCGGGGGGACTCCTATAATTCACCCCTCCACTTT. The chain uses TRBV6-1 and TRBJ1-6; tentative D call: TRBD1 (5 bases). Trimming left V 7 bases short and J 0 bases short, with 10 bases between. CDR1 and CDR2 from the germline V gene are MNHNS and SASEGT. This CDR3 region has 15 residues.

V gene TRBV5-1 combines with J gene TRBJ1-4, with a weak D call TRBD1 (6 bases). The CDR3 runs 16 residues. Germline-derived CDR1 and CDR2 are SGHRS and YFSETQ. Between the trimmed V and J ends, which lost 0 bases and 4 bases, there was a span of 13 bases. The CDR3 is CASSLAWTASNEKLFF. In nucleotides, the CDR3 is TGCGCCAGCAGCTTGGCCTGGACAGCCAGTAATGAAAAACTGTTTTTT.

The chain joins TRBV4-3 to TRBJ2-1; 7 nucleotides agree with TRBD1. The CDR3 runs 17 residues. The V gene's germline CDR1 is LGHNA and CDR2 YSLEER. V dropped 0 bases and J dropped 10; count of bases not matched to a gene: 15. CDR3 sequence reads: CASSQEPPRGLALEQFF. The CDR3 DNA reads TGCGCCAGCAGCCAAGAGCCCCCTAGGGGGCTAGCCTTGGAGCAGTTCTTC.

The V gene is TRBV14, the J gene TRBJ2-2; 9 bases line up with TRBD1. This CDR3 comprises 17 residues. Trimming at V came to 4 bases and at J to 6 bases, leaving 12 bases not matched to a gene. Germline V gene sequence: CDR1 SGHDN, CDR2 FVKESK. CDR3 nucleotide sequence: TGTGCCAGCAGCCTTCTGACAGGGGGGCTATCCTCCGGGGAGCTGTTTTTT. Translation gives CASSLLTGGLSSGELFF.

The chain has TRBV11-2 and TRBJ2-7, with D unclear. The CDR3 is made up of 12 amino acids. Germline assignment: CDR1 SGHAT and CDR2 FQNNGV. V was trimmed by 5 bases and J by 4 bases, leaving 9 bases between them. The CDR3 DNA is TGTGCCAGCAGCGGTTATGGGTACGAGCAGTACTTC. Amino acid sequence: CASSGYGYEQYF.

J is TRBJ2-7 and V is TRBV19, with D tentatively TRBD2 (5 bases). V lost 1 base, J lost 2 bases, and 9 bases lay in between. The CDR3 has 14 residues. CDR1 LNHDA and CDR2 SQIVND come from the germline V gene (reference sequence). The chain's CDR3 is CASSIAGGPYEQYF. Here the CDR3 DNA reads TGTGCCAGTAGTATAGCCGGAGGACCCTACGAGCAGTACTTC.

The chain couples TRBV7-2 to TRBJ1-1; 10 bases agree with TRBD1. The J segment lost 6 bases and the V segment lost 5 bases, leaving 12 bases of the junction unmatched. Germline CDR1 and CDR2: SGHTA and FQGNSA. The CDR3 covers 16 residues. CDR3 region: CASSGTGDRVIAEAFF. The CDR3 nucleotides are TGTGCCAGCAGCGGGACAGGGGACAGGGTAATCGCTGAAGCTTTCTTT.

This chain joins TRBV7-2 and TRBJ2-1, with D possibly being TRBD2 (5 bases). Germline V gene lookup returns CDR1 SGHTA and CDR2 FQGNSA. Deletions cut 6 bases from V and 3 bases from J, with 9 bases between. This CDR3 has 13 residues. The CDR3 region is CASRAGVYNEQFF. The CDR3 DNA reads TGTGCCAGCAGGGCCGGGGTCTACAATGAGCAGTTCTTC.